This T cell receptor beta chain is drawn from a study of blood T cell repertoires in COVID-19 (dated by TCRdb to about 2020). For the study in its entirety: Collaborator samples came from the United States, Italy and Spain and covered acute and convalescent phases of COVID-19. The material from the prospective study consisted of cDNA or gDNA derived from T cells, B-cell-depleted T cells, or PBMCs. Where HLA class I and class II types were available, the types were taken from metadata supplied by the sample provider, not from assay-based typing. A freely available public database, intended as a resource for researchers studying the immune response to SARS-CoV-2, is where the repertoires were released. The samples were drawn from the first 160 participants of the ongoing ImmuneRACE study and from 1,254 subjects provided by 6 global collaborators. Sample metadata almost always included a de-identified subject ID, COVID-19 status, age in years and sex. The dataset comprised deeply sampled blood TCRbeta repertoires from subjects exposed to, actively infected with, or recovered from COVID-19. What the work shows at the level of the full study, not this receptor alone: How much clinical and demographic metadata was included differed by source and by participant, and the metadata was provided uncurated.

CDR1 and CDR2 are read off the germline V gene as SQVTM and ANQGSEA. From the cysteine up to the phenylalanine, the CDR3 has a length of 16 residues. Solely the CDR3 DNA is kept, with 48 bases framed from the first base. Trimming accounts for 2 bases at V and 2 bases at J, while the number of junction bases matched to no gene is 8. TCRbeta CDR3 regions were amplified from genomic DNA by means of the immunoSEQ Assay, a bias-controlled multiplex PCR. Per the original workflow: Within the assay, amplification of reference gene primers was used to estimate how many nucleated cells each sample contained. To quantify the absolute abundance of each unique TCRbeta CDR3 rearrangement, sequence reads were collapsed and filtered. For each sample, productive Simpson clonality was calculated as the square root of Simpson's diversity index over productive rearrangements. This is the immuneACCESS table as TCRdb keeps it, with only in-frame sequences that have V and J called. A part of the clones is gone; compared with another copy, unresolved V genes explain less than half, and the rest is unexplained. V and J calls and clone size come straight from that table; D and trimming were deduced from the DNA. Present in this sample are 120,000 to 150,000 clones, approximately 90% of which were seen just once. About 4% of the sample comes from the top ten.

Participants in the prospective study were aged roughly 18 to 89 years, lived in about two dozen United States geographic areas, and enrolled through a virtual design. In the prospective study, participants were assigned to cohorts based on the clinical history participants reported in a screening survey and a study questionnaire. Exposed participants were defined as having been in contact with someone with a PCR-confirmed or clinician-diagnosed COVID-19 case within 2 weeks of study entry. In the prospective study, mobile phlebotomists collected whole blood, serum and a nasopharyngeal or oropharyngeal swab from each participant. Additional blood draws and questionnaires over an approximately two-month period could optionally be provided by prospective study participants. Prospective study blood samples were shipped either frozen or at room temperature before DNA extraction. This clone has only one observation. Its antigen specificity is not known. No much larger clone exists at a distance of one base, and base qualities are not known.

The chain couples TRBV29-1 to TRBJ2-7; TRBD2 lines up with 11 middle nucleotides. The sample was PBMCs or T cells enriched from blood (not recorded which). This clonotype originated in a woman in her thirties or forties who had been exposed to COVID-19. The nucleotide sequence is TGCAGCGTTGAAATGACTAGCGGGAAAGGAACCTACGAGCAGTACTTC. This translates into CSVEMTSGKGTYEQYF.